This TCR beta chain derives from a study of T-cell memory formation after mild COVID-19. This clonotype turned up a few times. The CDR3 loop spans 14 amino acids. Germline CDR1 reads MNHEY; CDR2 reads SVGEGT. The V segment lost 4 bases and the J segment 4 bases; nucleotides outside the gene matches: 4. TCRdb re-called the 5' RACE reads with MiXCR, one entry per CDR3 protein. The sample has roughly 14,000 distinct CDR3 sequences, approximately 23% seen once; the top ten hold 45% to 75%. The source is a young man who had mild COVID-19 (a few samples of this study predate the infection). Cell type and time point are not known. The rearrangement uses TRBV6-2 or TRBV6-3 and TRBJ2-5; 9 bases fit TRBD2. Specimen: PBMCs or a T cell subset sorted from them (not recorded which). CDR3 nucleotides: TGTGCCAGCAGTTGGACTAGCGTCCGAGAGACCCAGTACTTC. This sequence encodes CASSWTSVRETQYF.